A selection of T cell receptor beta chains follows, all from one sample in a study of blood T cell repertoires in COVID-19. Repertoires were generated with immunoSEQ multiplex PCR, while TCRdb's copy carries only in-frame clones and drops some. The table has about 210,000 clones, 85% seen once; the top ten hold under 2.5%. Material for sequencing was peripheral blood. The receptors were gathered from a woman aged 70-85 years with COVID-19, enrolled during active disease. The CDR3 runs from the conserved cysteine through the conserved F or W. D genes are given only for firm matches. Part of the rows lack a size; the others show once, few, many or a class for expanded clones.

J,size,V,D,CDR3,DNA
TRBJ2-6,.,TRBV7-2,.,CASSLNSLSSGANVLTF,TGTGCCAGCAGCTTAAACAGCCTCAGCTCTGGGGCCAACGTCCTGACTTTC
TRBJ2-5,.,TRBV7-7,TRBD2,CASSLGLAGQETQYF,TGTGCTAGCAGCTTAGGGCTAGCGGGCCAAGAGACCCAGTACTTC
TRBJ1-2,.,TRBV14,.,CASSQARGGYTF,TGTGCCAGCAGCCAGGCAAGAGGCGGCTACACCTTC
TRBJ2-1,.,TRBV6-1,TRBD2,CASSEETSGRVEQFF,TGTGCCAGCAGTGAAGAGACTAGCGGGAGAGTTGAGCAGTTCTTC
TRBJ1-2,.,TRBV2,.,CASSDRINYGYTF,TGTGCCAGCAGTGACAGAATTAACTATGGCTACACCTTC
TRBJ1-1,.,TRBV5-1,.,CASSSTVNTEAFF,TGCGCCAGCAGCTCGACAGTGAACACTGAAGCTTTCTTT
TRBJ1-5,few,TRBV19,.,CASSMAYGDNQPQHF,TGTGCCAGTAGTATGGCATACGGGGACAATCAGCCCCAGCATTTT
TRBJ1-1,.,TRBV10-3,.,CAIRLAENTEAFF,TGTGCCATCAGGTTAGCAGAGAACACTGAAGCTTTCTTT
TRBJ2-7,.,TRBV5-7,TRBD2,CAYSGLGGGPF,TGTGCCTACTCAGGGCTGGGCGGGGGACCATTC
TRBJ2-7,.,TRBV5-4,.,CASSSAGALTYEQYF,TGTGCCAGCTCCTCGGCGGGGGCACTGACCTACGAGCAGTACTTC
TRBJ2-1,.,TRBV21-1,.,CASSRGGASIPYNEQFF,TGTGCCAGCAGCAGGGGCGGGGCTAGCATCCCCTACAATGAGCAGTTCTTC
TRBJ2-1,few,TRBV11-3,TRBD2,CASSPRRASGSLGEQFF,TGTGCCAGCAGCCCGAGAAGGGCTAGCGGGAGTCTAGGGGAGCAGTTCTTC
TRBJ1-4,.,TRBV30,TRBD1,CAWSDGQGSEKLFF,TGTGCCTGGAGTGACGGACAGGGATCTGAAAAACTGTTTTTT
TRBJ2-2,.,TRBV4-2,TRBD2,CASSQVRAGEYTGELFF,TGTGCCAGCAGCCAAGTAAGGGCGGGGGAATACACCGGGGAGCTGTTTTTT
TRBJ2-7,once,TRBV7-3,.,CASSFIGDSEQYF,TGTGCCAGCAGCTTTATCGGGGATTCCGAGCAGTACTTC
TRBJ2-3,.,TRBV19,.,CASSAVGVDTQYF,TGTGCCAGTAGTGCGGTAGGAGTAGATACGCAGTATTTT
TRBJ2-5,.,TRBV29-1,.,CSVRQWTQETQYF,TGCAGCGTTCGACAGTGGACCCAAGAGACCCAGTACTTC
TRBJ2-7,.,TRBV11-2,TRBD1,CASSHGQEWREQYF,TGTGCCAGCAGCCACGGACAGGAGTGGCGTGAGCAGTACTTC
TRBJ1-4,.,TRBV2,.,CASGRTGGEKLFF,TGTGCCAGCGGTAGAACGGGGGGGGAAAAACTGTTTTTT
TRBJ1-3,.,TRBV30,.,CAWNLGGSGNTIYF,TGTGCCTGGAACCTAGGGGGATCTGGAAACACCATATATTTT
TRBJ2-7,.,TRBV19,TRBD2,CASSIGLAAAYEQYF,TGTGCCAGTAGTATTGGACTAGCGGCAGCCTACGAGCAGTACTTC
TRBJ2-7,.,TRBV5-4,TRBD2,CASSRSGGSYEQYF,TGTGCCAGCAGCCGGAGCGGGGGATCCTACGAGCAGTACTTC
TRBJ1-6,.,TRBV25-1,TRBD1,CASSSTGGGNSPLHF,TGTGCCAGCAGTTCTACAGGGGGCGGTAATTCACCCCTCCACTTT
TRBJ2-3,.,TRBV5-8,TRBD2,CASSLWTSGRRDTQYF,TGTGCCAGCAGCTTGTGGACTAGCGGGAGACGTGATACGCAGTATTTT
TRBJ1-1,once,TRBV15,.,CATSRDLFGQTMNTEAFF,TGTGCCACCAGCAGAGATCTTTTTGGACAGACCATGAACACTGAAGCTTTCTTT